The 15 T cell receptor beta chains given below trace back to one sample, sequenced in a study of blood T cell repertoires in COVID-19. Profiling relied on immunoSEQ multiplex PCR, and the TCRdb table lists in-frame clones only, not all of them. The table shows about 97,000 clones, with about 91% occurring only once. Sequenced material: peripheral blood. The receptor set was obtained from a man aged 18 to 30 with acute or convalescent COVID-19.

The rearrangement joins TRBV6-5 to TRBJ1-5; the match to TRBD1 covers 9 bases. CDR3 length: 14 amino acids. V lost 7 bases to trimming and J lost 6 bases; unmatched junction nucleotides: 7. Germline lookup yields CDR1 MNHEY and CDR2 SVGAGI. The CDR3: CASNPQGASQPQHF. CDR3 in DNA: TGTGCCAGCAACCCACAGGGGGCGAGTCAGCCCCAGCATTTT.

The chain's CDR3 is CASSRGTGSGQPQHF. The DNA of the CDR3 is TGTGCCAGCTCAAGGGGGACAGGGTCGGGACAGCCCCAGCATTTT. The gene calls are TRBV18 and TRBJ1-5; 9 bases are a match to TRBD1. The CDR3 spans 15 residues. V lost 5 bases and J lost 7; bases outside the gene matches: 9. Germline-derived CDR1 and CDR2 are KGHSH and LQKENI.

The rearrangement uses TRBV21-1 and TRBJ1-2; no DNA check was done on the table's D call, TRBD1. TRBV21-1 is listed as a pseudogene. CDR3 length: 15 residues. DNA for the CDR3: TGTGCCAGCACCTATGGAGTGGGGCTATTCTATGGCTACACCTTC. It translates to CASTYGVGLFYGYTF.

The V and J genes are TRBV3-1 (or the pseudogene TRBV3-2) and TRBJ1-1, with D possibly being TRBD1 (5 bases). This CDR3 region has 11 residues. Germline CDR1 LGHDT, CDR2 YNNKEL (reference sequence). The germline V and J ends were trimmed by 1 base and 11 bases, with 8 bases remaining between them. CDR3 DNA sequence: TGTGCCAGCAGCCAAGGGACACTGGCTTTCTTT. Amino acids: CASSQGTLAFF.

The V gene is TRBV14, the J gene TRBJ1-4, with D perhaps TRBD1 (5 bases). The V and J ends lost 0 bases and 7 bases respectively, with 9 bases between them. The V gene's germline CDR1 is SGHDN and CDR2 FVKESK. The CDR3 sequence is 14 residues long. For the CDR3, the DNA is TGTGCCAGCAGCCAAGATTTAGGGGCTGAAAAACTGTTTTTT. Its protein is CASSQDLGAEKLFF.

The chain combines TRBV4-1 with TRBJ1-4, with D possibly matching TRBD1 (5 bases). Trimming pared 0 bases from V and 7 bases from J, leaving 15 bases between. The length of the CDR3 is 16 residues. The V gene's germline CDR1 is MGHRA and CDR2 YSYEKL. CDR3 sequence: CASSQDAGSGSEKLFF. The CDR3 bases are TGCGCCAGCAGCCAAGACGCAGGGTCGGGTAGTGAAAAACTGTTTTTT.

The CDR3 nucleotides read TGTGCCAGTAGTATCCAGGGAGGCAGACCAAATGAAAAACTGTTTTTT. This encodes CASSIQGGRPNEKLFF. The J gene is TRBJ1-4, the V gene TRBV19, with D possibly matching TRBD1 (5 bases). The V gene's germline CDR1 is LNHDA and CDR2 SQIVND (reference sequence). The CDR3 loop spans 16 amino acids. V was clipped by 3 bases and J by 5 bases, with 16 bases between them.

The CDR3 region has the DNA TGTGCCAGCAGCTTAGGACTAGCGGGAGGGCCCTCGGGGCAGTATTTT. This encodes CASSLGLAGGPSGQYF. The chain is built from TRBV7-9 and TRBJ2-3; 14 bases match TRBD2. This CDR3 region has 16 residues. Germline trimming cut 1 base from V and 11 bases from J; bases unmatched to any gene: 8. Germline CDR1 and CDR2: SEHNR and FQNEAQ (reference sequence).

The CDR3 loop is CASSRGGTEAFF. The CDR3 DNA sequence: TGTGCCAGTTCTAGGGGGGGGACTGAAGCTTTCTTT. This sequence joins TRBV19 and TRBJ1-1, with D possibly TRBD1 on 6 matching bases. CDR1 and CDR2 from the germline V gene are LNHDA and SQIVND (reference sequence). The CDR3 is 12 amino acids. V lost 8 bases, J lost 5 bases, and 12 bases lay in between.

The CDR3 nucleotides are TGTGCCAGCAGCTTACACGGGGCGGGGGGGCTGGAGCAGTTCTTC. It codes for CASSLHGAGGLEQFF. The chain links TRBV11-2 to TRBJ2-1, with 9 positions matching TRBD2. The germline V gene encodes CDR1 SGHAT and CDR2 FQNNGV. The CDR3 length is 15 residues. The trim removed 2 bases at V and 10 bases at J, leaving 9 bases unmatched.

The rearrangement joins TRBV25-1 to TRBJ1-1; D perhaps matches TRBD1 (6 bases). Germline CDR1 MGHDK, CDR2 SYGVNS. The CDR3 contains 15 residues. V lost 6 bases to trimming and J lost 0 bases, with 14 bases between them. DNA of the CDR3: TGTGCCAGCAGAGTGACAGGACTCATGAACACTGAAGCTTTCTTT. This translates into CASRVTGLMNTEAFF.

This chain uses TRBV3-1 (or the pseudogene TRBV3-2) with TRBJ1-3; D gene ambiguous. This CDR3 has 14 residues. Germline CDR1 reads LGHDT; CDR2 reads YNNKEL (reference sequence). Trimming stripped 3 bases from V and 4 bases from J, with 10 bases between. For the CDR3, the DNA is TGTGCCAGCAGCCAGGGAGTTAACGGAAACACCATATATTTT. Amino acid sequence: CASSQGVNGNTIYF.

The gene calls are TRBV23-1 and TRBJ1-5; 7 bases agree with TRBD1. TRBV23-1 is treated as an ORF (open reading frame) with a function not yet certain. CDR3 length: 18 amino acids. The V gene end was trimmed by 3 bases and the J gene end by 2 bases; junction bases not matched to a gene: 13. The CDR3: CASSHPNRGQFCNQPQHF. The CDR3 DNA reads as TGCGCCAGCAGTCACCCGAACAGGGGACAGTTTTGCAATCAGCCCCAGCATTTT.

V gene TRBV21-1 combines with J gene TRBJ1-4; the D call TRBD1 from the table was never checked on the DNA. TRBV21-1 represents a pseudogene. This CDR3 has 16 residues. CDR3 protein: CASSKKPGWCWGKLFF. DNA for the CDR3: TGTGCCAGCAGCAAAAAGCCAGGGTGGTGCTGGGGAAAACTGTTTTTT.

The V gene is TRBV4-1, the J gene TRBJ2-1; 14 bases match TRBD2. CDR1 and CDR2 from the germline V gene are MGHRA and YSYEKL. Unmatched junction bases numbered 8, after V lost 4 bases and J lost 6 bases. This CDR3 has 17 amino acids. CDR3 in amino acids: CASSPIRGTSGSNEQFF. DNA of the CDR3: TGCGCCAGCAGCCCGATTAGAGGGACTAGCGGGAGCAATGAGCAGTTCTTC.